This passage covers 14 T cell receptor beta chains from one sample sequenced in a study of monozygotic twins with inflammatory bowel disease (dated by TCRdb to the late 2010s). Library prep was done by 5' RACE. The reads were generated on an Illumina HiSeq 2500. TCRdb reprocessed the reads, so every CDR3 protein sequence counts as one entry and DNA is not shown. Per the sample table, the count is about 150,000 distinct CDR3 sequences. The ten top clones hold around 1.3% of the sample. The sequencing sample was made of blood. These receptors all stem from a human donor with ulcerative colitis or Crohn's disease, or a healthy co-twin of an affected twin (not recorded which).

The gene calls are TRBV5-1 and TRBJ1-4. CDR3 length: 16 amino acids. The germline gives CDR1 SGHRS, CDR2 YFSETQ. CDR3 sequence reads: CASSLGQNPTNEKLFF.

The rearrangement uses TRBV24-1 and TRBJ2-3; the D call of TRBD2 rests on TCRdb alone, since no DNA is present to check it. Per germline, CDR1 KGHDR and CDR2 SFDVKD. The CDR3 extends over 16 amino acids. The CDR3 region is CATSDPGGVLADTQYF.

The chain links TRBV20-1 to TRBJ2-1; TCRdb lists TRBD2, though no DNA is available to test this call. The CDR3 extends over 14 amino acids. The germline V gene has CDR1 DFQATT and CDR2 SNEGSKA (reference sequence). The CDR3 protein is CSATTSGLYNEQFF.

The chain joins TRBV15 to TRBJ2-1; TCRdb lists TRBD1, though no DNA is available to test this call. This CDR3 spans 15 amino acids. CDR1 is LNHNV and CDR2 is YYDKDF in the germline V gene (reference sequence). The CDR3: CATSGGQGRYNEQFF.

The chain is built from TRBV28 and TRBJ2-3; the TCRdb call, TRBD2, lacks DNA for checking. CDR1 is MDHEN, CDR2 SYDVKM, per germline. This CDR3 region has 15 residues. CDR3 residues: CASSSTSGNTDTQYF.

The chain carries TRBV20-1 and TRBJ1-5; TCRdb names TRBD1, which stays unverified in the absence of DNA. CDR1 is DFQATT, CDR2 SNEGSKA, per germline (reference sequence). The CDR3 extends over 15 amino acids. The CDR3 here is CSATPSGAGNQPQHF.

The rearrangement links TRBV4-1 to TRBJ2-7. This CDR3 is built from 17 residues. Germline loops: CDR1 MGHRA, CDR2 YSYEKL. CDR3 residues: CASSQESEAGGSYEQYF.

The chain couples TRBV20-1 to TRBJ2-5; lacking DNA, the TRBD2 call made by TCRdb goes unchecked. This CDR3 contains 14 residues. Germline assignment: CDR1 DFQATT and CDR2 SNEGSKA (reference sequence). Here the CDR3 reads CSAYSGRGQETQYF.

The chain carries TRBV20-1 and TRBJ2-7; checking the TCRdb D call of TRBD2 is not possible without DNA. Germline V gives CDR1 DFQATT, CDR2 SNEGSKA (reference sequence). CDR3 length: 15 amino acids. The CDR3 sequence is CSAPNPLAGLYEQYF.

The chain combines TRBV18 with TRBJ2-7; TCRdb calls TRBD2, which cannot be checked without DNA. Germline CDR1 KGHSH, CDR2 LQKENI. This CDR3 is built from 17 residues. The CDR3 loop reads CASSPRSLAVRSDEQYF.

CDR3 loop: CASRQLAGVTGELFF. V and J are TRBV11-2 and TRBJ2-2; TCRdb's D call, TRBD2, is unchecked because there is no DNA. Germline V lookup: CDR1 SGHAT, CDR2 FQNNGV. This CDR3 is built from 15 residues.

The chain joins TRBV4-1 to TRBJ2-7; checking the TCRdb D call of TRBD1 is not possible without DNA. Per the germline V gene, CDR1 is MGHRA and CDR2 is YSYEKL. The length of the CDR3 is 16 residues. The chain's CDR3 is CASSQRGGQGPYEQYF.

V and J are TRBV7-2 and TRBJ2-1; no DNA is available, so the TRBD1 call from TCRdb remains unchecked. CDR1 is SGHTA, CDR2 FQGNSA, per germline. This CDR3 is 14 amino acids long. CDR3: CASRDPGQAGEQFF.

The chain couples TRBV28 to TRBJ1-3. Germline CDR1 and CDR2: MDHEN and SYDVKM. The CDR3 extends over 15 amino acids. CDR3 region: CASRGGGLEGNTIYF.